Below are 4 T cell receptor beta chains sequenced from a single sample in a study of blood T cell repertoires in COVID-19. Measured with immunoSEQ multiplex PCR; TCRdb has only the in-frame clones, and not every one. Among 250,000 to 400,000 clones listed, about nine tenths were seen once. Sequenced material: peripheral blood. These receptors originate from a man in his fifties with active or convalescent COVID-19.

The gene calls are TRBV6-1 and TRBJ1-2; no clear D. The CDR3 is made up of 15 amino acids. Germline lookup yields CDR1 MNHNS and CDR2 SASEGT. The V end was cut by 0 bases, the J end by 3 bases, with 11 bases between. This chain's CDR3 is CASSEAGRVDYGYTF. CDR3 nucleotides: TGTGCCAGCAGTGAAGCTGGGAGAGTTGACTATGGCTACACCTTC.

The chain links TRBV6-1 to TRBJ1-3; 9 nucleotides line up with TRBD1. V lost 3 bases to trimming and J lost 2 bases; unmatched junction nucleotides: 5. CDR3 length: 16 residues. Per germline, CDR1 MNHNS and CDR2 SASEGT. The CDR3 sequence is CASSDGTGMPGNTIYF. The CDR3 DNA is TGTGCCAGCAGTGACGGGACAGGGATGCCTGGAAACACCATATATTTT.

The rearrangement links TRBV2 to TRBJ1-2, with TRBD1 matching over 9 bases. CDR1 is SNHLY and CDR2 is FYNNEI in the germline V gene. This CDR3 has 15 residues. With V trimmed by 6 bases and J by 0 bases, 5 bases remained unmatched. The CDR3 loop reads CASRGGQGSNYGYTF. The CDR3 nucleotides are TGTGCCAGCAGGGGCGGACAGGGGTCTAACTATGGCTACACCTTC.

The chain links TRBV7-2 to TRBJ1-1, with TRBD1 identical over 8 bases. Germline V CDR1 and CDR2: SGHTA, FQGNSA. Unmatched junction bases numbered 5, after V lost 5 bases and J lost 3 bases. The CDR3 is made up of 14 amino acids. The CDR3 sequence: CASSPRGQDTEAFF. As DNA, the CDR3 is TGTGCCAGCAGCCCCAGGGGGCAAGACACTGAAGCTTTCTTT.